This T cell receptor beta chain derives from a study of breast tumors, draining lymph nodes, adjacent tissues. TCRdb reprocessed the multiplex PCR reads with MiXCR, giving one entry per CDR3 protein. Among more than 85,000 distinct CDR3 sequences listed, 21% were seen once. The lymph nodes were axillary draining lymph nodes from breast cancer patients. Study-wide points: The data were judged consistent with most tumor T cells coming from lymph node and expanding in tumor.

CDR1 and CDR2 from the germline V gene are SGHVS and FNYEAQ. The CDR3 runs 15 residues. V was shortened by 1 base and J by 3 bases, with 9 bases between the two germline ends. Points on this clonotype: The antigen remains unidentified.

The sample consisted of axillary lymph node tissue. The chain recombines TRBV7-6 with TRBJ2-2, with a possible D match to TRBD1 (6 bases). The sequence was collected from a female donor with breast cancer. Some clones in this sample may be carry-over from other donors' samples. The CDR3 loop reads CASSLEQGYTGELFF. CDR3 DNA: TGTGCCAGCAGCTTAGAGCAGGGGTACACCGGGGAGCTGTTTTTT.